The sequence of this T cell receptor beta chain was determined in a study of T cell changes during pregnancy in multiple sclerosis. Germline assignment: CDR1 SGHRS and CDR2 YFSETQ. The CDR3 is 16 residues long. The J segment lost 3 bases and the V segment lost 4 bases, leaving 3 bases of the junction unmatched. Using immunoSEQ multiplex PCR, the repertoire was profiled, and TCRdb retains in-frame clones only, with some absent. The data show about 24,000 clones, about 88% seen once. The input for sequencing was CD4+ T cells from peripheral blood mononuclear cells, taken in the second trimester of pregnancy. This chain joins TRBV5-1 and TRBJ2-3, with 15 nucleotides matching TRBD2. The TCR comes from a female donor in good health, enrolled as a control in a pregnancy study. The CDR3 sequence is CASSGGLAGGTDTQYF. Here the CDR3 DNA reads TGCGCCAGCAGCGGAGGACTAGCGGGGGGGACAGATACGCAGTATTTT.